Below are 3 T cell receptor beta chains sequenced from a single sample in a study of early T cells in non-severe SARS-CoV-2 infection. TCRdb processed the 5' RACE reads anew with MiXCR; each CDR3 protein has one entry. The sample has more than 50,000 distinct CDR3 sequences; 9% to 15% are singletons. The sequencing here drew on whole blood, taken at baseline. The receptor source for this set is an adult who was a healthcare worker with PCR-confirmed SARS-CoV-2 infection or an uninfected control (not recorded which).

V usage is TRBV7-9 and J usage is TRBJ2-3; 9 bases fit TRBD2. Germline V CDR1 and CDR2: SEHNR, FQNEAQ (reference sequence). The CDR3 has 14 amino acids. Trimming at V came to 6 bases and at J to 4 bases, leaving 5 bases not matched to a gene. The CDR3 spells CASRVAGESDTQYF. DNA of the CDR3: TGTGCCAGCAGAGTAGCGGGAGAGTCAGATACGCAGTATTTT.

A remark on this clonotype: This clone may be a read error of a much larger clone one base away. The V and J genes are TRBV20-1 and TRBJ2-3; 8 bases match TRBD2. CDR1 is DFQATT and CDR2 is SNEGSKA in the germline V gene (reference sequence). The CDR3 consists of 14 residues. CDR3: CSARGLAGTDTKYF. The CDR3 region has the DNA TGCAGTGCTAGGGGGCTAGCGGGCACAGATACGAAGTATTTT.

Many counts were recorded for this clonotype. The J gene is TRBJ2-1, the V gene TRBV9, with 8 bases identical to TRBD2. V was clipped by 0 bases and J by 4 bases; unmatched bases: 12. The length of the CDR3 is 18 residues. The germline gives CDR1 SGDLS, CDR2 YYNGEE. This CDR3 is CASSVVVNAGGRYNEQFF. CDR3 in DNA: TGTGCCAGCAGCGTAGTTGTTAACGCTGGCGGGAGGTACAATGAGCAGTTCTTC.